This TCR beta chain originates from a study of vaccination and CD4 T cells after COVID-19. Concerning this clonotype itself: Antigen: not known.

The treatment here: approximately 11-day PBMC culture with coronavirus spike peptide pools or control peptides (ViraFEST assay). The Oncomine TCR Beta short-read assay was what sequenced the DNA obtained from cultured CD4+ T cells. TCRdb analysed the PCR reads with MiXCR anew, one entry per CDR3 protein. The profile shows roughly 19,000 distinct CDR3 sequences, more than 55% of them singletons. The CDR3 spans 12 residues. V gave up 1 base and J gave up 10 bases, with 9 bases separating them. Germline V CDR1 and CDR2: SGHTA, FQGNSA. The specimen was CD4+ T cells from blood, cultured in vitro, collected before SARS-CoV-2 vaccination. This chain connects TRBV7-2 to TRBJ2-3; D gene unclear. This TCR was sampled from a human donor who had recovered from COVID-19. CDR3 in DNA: TGTGCCAGCAGCTTAGGAGGTCTCGCGCAGTATTTT. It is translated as CASSLGGLAQYF. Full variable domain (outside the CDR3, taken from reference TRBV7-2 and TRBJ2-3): GAGVSQSPSNKVTEKGKDVELRCDPISGHTALYWYRQSLGQGLEFLIYFQGNSAPDKSGLPSDRFSAERTGGSVSTLTIQRTQQEDSAVYLCASSLGGLAQYFGPGTRLTVL.